These 29 T cell receptor beta chains came from one sample sequenced in a study of T cell repertoires in cytomegalovirus infection. Their recognized antigens are unknown. TCRdb reprocessed the reads via MiXCR and lists one record per CDR3 protein. The repertoire holds about 900,000 distinct CDR3 sequences, with about a third as singletons. The material sequenced was cultured CD8+ T cells from PBMCs, taken from culture after CMV antigen stimulation. These receptors all stem from a human donor in good health (CMV status not recorded). Some clones in this sample may be carry-over from other donors' samples.

As regards this clonotype: This may come from a read error, since a much larger clone is one base off. The chain recombines TRBV7-9 with TRBJ2-1, with 10 bases matching TRBD2. V lost 5 bases to trimming and J lost 3 bases; unmatched junction nucleotides: 4. CDR1 SEHNR and CDR2 FQNEAQ come from the germline V gene (reference sequence). This CDR3 region has 15 residues. The DNA of the CDR3 is TGTGCCAGCAGCCCCGGGACTAGCGACTACAATGAGCAGTTCTTC. It yields the protein CASSPGTSDYNEQFF.

This clonotype was detected a few times. The chain is built from TRBV7-6 and TRBJ2-2, with D perhaps matching TRBD1 (6 bases). This CDR3 has 16 amino acids. V shed 8 bases and J shed 1 base, with 17 bases lying between them. Germline loops: CDR1 SGHVS, CDR2 FNYEAQ. In DNA, the CDR3 is TGTGCCAGCGCCGCCCCTGGGGGCATGAACACCGGGGAGCTGTTTTTT. Translation: CASAAPGGMNTGELFF.

This clonotype was picked up a small number of times. V usage is TRBV7-2 and J usage is TRBJ2-5; D is unresolved. V was cut by 4 bases and J by 4 bases, with 13 bases left in between. There are 14 residues in the CDR3. The germline CDR1 and CDR2 sequences are SGHTA and FQGNSA. CDR3 residues: CASSSNTLGETQYF. The DNA for the CDR3 is TGTGCCAGCAGCTCAAACACCCTGGGAGAGACCCAGTACTTC.

This clonotype was observed a few times. The chain couples TRBV23-1 to TRBJ1-3; D ambiguous. TRBV23-1 qualifies as an ORF whose function is uncertain. The CDR3 has 17 residues. Trimming removed 6 bases from V and 0 bases from J, with 18 bases in between. DNA for the CDR3: TGCGCCAGCAGCAGTCGTTGGACGGCATCCTCTGGAAACACCATATATTTT. Protein: CASSSRWTASSGNTIYF.

A note on this clonotype: Since the CDR3 does not end with the conserved phenylalanine or tryptophan, this likely comes from a read error. The V call is TRBV6-6, the J call TRBJ2-7, with TRBD1 matching 9 bases. Germline-derived CDR1 and CDR2 are MNHNY and SVGAGI (reference sequence). Losses at the gene ends were 7 bases for V and 3 bases for J; bases not matched to a gene: 7. The CDR3 sequence is 14 residues long. The DNA of the CDR3 is TGTGCCAGCACCAAGGGACAGGGACTCTACGAGCAGTACTCC. The encoded protein is CASTKGQGLYEQYS.

The gene calls are TRBV10-3 and TRBJ2-7, with D tentatively TRBD1 or TRBD2 (5 bases each). The ends were cut back, 2 bases at V and 4 bases at J, with 9 bases in the middle. Germline V gene sequence: CDR1 ENHRY, CDR2 SYGVKD. CDR3 size: 13 residues. The CDR3 nucleotides read TGTGCCATCAGTGAGCGTGGGGGATACGAGCAGTACTTC. Translated: CAISERGGYEQYF.

The chain combines TRBV9 with TRBJ1-1, with 8 bases that match TRBD1. The junction had 13 bases not matched to a gene; V was cut back by 2 bases and J by 1 base. From germline, CDR1 is SGDLS and CDR2 YYNGEE. The CDR3 runs to 18 residues. The CDR3 DNA is TGTGCCAGCAGCGTCCCCGGACAGGGAAACCTCGCGAACACTGAAGCTTTCTTT. It translates to CASSVPGQGNLANTEAFF.

In this sample, this clonotype turned up a few times. V gene TRBV27 combines with J gene TRBJ1-6; TRBD1 matches at 10 bases. The CDR3 sequence is 18 residues long. The V and J ends lost 6 bases and 5 bases, in that order; junction bases with no gene match: 13. Germline-derived CDR1 and CDR2 are MNHEY and SMNVEV (reference sequence). The CDR3 DNA reads TGTGCCAGCAGGGAAGGACAGGGGGTGACGGACAATAATTCACCCCTCCACTTT. This gives the protein CASREGQGVTDNNSPLHF.

In its sample, this clonotype was seen a few times. The chain uses TRBV6-1 and TRBJ2-1; 11 bases map to TRBD2. The germline gives CDR1 MNHNS, CDR2 SASEGT. The CDR3 totals 15 residues. The trim removed 1 base at V and 5 bases at J, leaving 1 base unmatched. The DNA for the CDR3 is TGTGCCAGCAGTGAAGAGACTAGCGGGGACAATGAGCAGTTCTTC. This translates into CASSEETSGDNEQFF.

This clonotype showed up many times. The chain combines TRBV7-9 with TRBJ2-7; 7 positions agree with TRBD2. The CDR3 sequence is 15 residues long. V gave up 4 bases and J gave up 0 bases; unmatched junction bases: 6. CDR1 and CDR2 (germline): SEHNR, FQNEAQ (reference sequence). Written as DNA, the CDR3 is TGTGCCAGCAGCTCCCCCGGGACTAACTCCTACGAGCAGTACTTC. Translated, it gives CASSSPGTNSYEQYF.

There are a few counts of this clonotype. The V and J genes are TRBV4-3 and TRBJ2-1; D is unclear. CDR3 length: 15 residues. Trimming took off 3 bases at V and 12 bases at J, with 21 bases between the two ends. Germline loops: CDR1 LGHNA, CDR2 YSLEER. For the CDR3, the DNA is TGCGCCAGCAGCCAGGACCTACAACAGCCCAATTTGCAGTTCTTC. Amino acids: CASSQDLQQPNLQFF.

This clonotype has a count of ten or more. The chain couples TRBV19 to TRBJ2-7, with TRBD1 identical over 8 bases. Germline V CDR1 and CDR2: LNHDA, SQIVND (reference sequence). The CDR3 has 14 residues. The junction had 7 bases not matched to a gene; V was cut back by 9 bases and J by 0 bases. CDR3 sequence: CASSIGQGSYEQYF. The CDR3 DNA reads TGTGCCAGCAGCATTGGACAGGGCTCCTACGAGCAGTACTTC.

The table lists this clonotype with a count of one. V is TRBV14 and J is TRBJ2-1; either TRBD1 or TRBD2 may fit D (5 bases each). Trimming pared 1 base from V and 5 bases from J, leaving 15 bases between. Germline CDR1 SGHDN, CDR2 FVKESK. This CDR3 spans 16 amino acids. CDR3 DNA sequence: TGTGCCAGCAGCCAAGTTAGTGGGGGACCTCACAATGAGCAGTTCTTC. This sequence encodes CASSQVSGGPHNEQFF.

The chain employs TRBV10-2 and TRBJ2-1, with 8 bases that match TRBD1. The CDR3 runs 17 residues. Germline assignment: CDR1 WSHSY and CDR2 SAAADI. V was pared by 0 bases and J by 8 bases, with 12 bases of the junction left unmatched. CDR3 sequence reads: CASSESDRAPWIDEQFF. Here the CDR3 DNA reads TGCGCCAGCAGTGAGTCGGACAGGGCCCCCTGGATCGATGAGCAGTTCTTC.

This clonotype was found many times. The V and J genes are TRBV12-3 or TRBV12-4 and TRBJ2-7, with 9 bases that match TRBD1. The CDR3 totals 15 residues. The V gene end was trimmed by 5 bases and the J gene end by 1 base; junction bases not matched to a gene: 6. The CDR3 is CASSIGQGSSYEQYF. As DNA, the CDR3 is TGTGCCAGCAGTATCGGACAGGGGTCGTCCTACGAGCAGTACTTC.

The rearrangement uses TRBV6-1 and TRBJ2-1; 7 nucleotides line up with TRBD1. Germline lookup yields CDR1 MNHNS and CDR2 SASEGT. The CDR3 has 15 residues. The trim removed 5 bases at V and 3 bases at J, leaving 7 bases unmatched. The CDR3 nucleotides are TGTGCCAGCAGTACCCAAGGGGGCGACTACAATGAGCAGTTCTTC. This encodes CASSTQGGDYNEQFF.

This clonotype was recorded at least ten times. At one boundary the junction diverges from the germline segment, which might be a read error. The chain couples TRBV7-7 to TRBJ2-2; tentatively, D is TRBD2 (6 bases). This CDR3 comprises 15 residues. Germline V gives CDR1 SSHAT, CDR2 FNYEAQ (reference sequence). The CDR3 DNA reads TGTGCTAGCAGCTTAGACCCGGGGGACACCGGGGAGCTGTTTTTT. Translating it yields CASSLDPGDTGELFF.

The chain couples TRBV7-9 to TRBJ2-1, with 8 bases identical to TRBD2. This CDR3 contains 14 residues. The V and J ends lost 6 bases and 7 bases, in that order; junction bases with no gene match: 8. Looked up from germline, CDR1 is SEHNR and CDR2 is FQNEAQ (reference sequence). As DNA, the CDR3 is TGTGCCAGCAGGAGCGGGGGTTCCGGGAATGAGCAGTTCTTC. As protein: CASRSGGSGNEQFF.

This clonotype was picked up a small number of times. The CDR3 sequence is CASSKLSYNEQFF. CDR3 bases: TGTGCCAGCAGTAAACTTTCCTACAATGAGCAGTTCTTC. The gene calls are TRBV27 and TRBJ2-1, with D unresolved. V was trimmed by 5 bases and J by 1 base, leaving 6 bases between them. Germline CDR1 is MNHEY and CDR2 is SMNVEV (reference sequence). The CDR3 loop spans 13 amino acids.

Note on this clonotype: This is likely a read error, given that the CDR3 carries no conserved phenylalanine or tryptophan at its end. The chain employs TRBV23-1 and TRBJ1-5; D is perhaps TRBD1 (6 bases). TRBV23-1 carries the ORF label, with uncertain function. V was trimmed by 0 bases and J by 4 bases, leaving 16 bases between them. The CDR3 spans 17 residues. The CDR3 DNA is TGCGCCAGCAGTCAATCAGATCGGACAGCTACTAATCAGCCCCAGCATTAT. This codes for CASSQSDRTATNQPQHY.

This clonotype was seen a handful of times. This chain joins TRBV20-1 and TRBJ1-1; possibly TRBD1 for D (5 bases). Germline CDR1 and CDR2: DFQATT and SNEGSKA (reference sequence). The CDR3 runs 15 residues. With 0 bases removed from V and 1 base from J, the gap between germline ends came to 12 bases. CDR3 sequence (DNA): TGCAGTGCTAGAGATCCCCACCAGGGGAACACTGAAGCTTTCTTT. Translating gives CSARDPHQGNTEAFF.

V usage is TRBV28 and J usage is TRBJ2-3; possible D gene TRBD2, 6 bases. Deletions cut 7 bases from V and 2 bases from J, with 25 bases between. This CDR3 spans 18 amino acids. CDR1 is MDHEN, CDR2 SYDVKM, per germline. The CDR3 reads CASIPYPGLTVHTDTQYF. The DNA for the CDR3 is TGTGCCAGCATTCCATATCCGGGACTCACAGTCCACACAGATACGCAGTATTTT.

This clonotype was seen a few times. The J gene is TRBJ1-1, the V gene TRBV29-1, with unresolved D. V was shortened by 5 bases and J by 7 bases, with 11 bases between the two germline ends. This CDR3 is 11 amino acids long. Germline V lookup: CDR1 SQVTM, CDR2 ANQGSEA. In DNA, the CDR3 is TGCAGCGTTCCCCGAGGGAGTGAAGCTTTCTTT. It codes for CSVPRGSEAFF.

This chain connects TRBV19 to TRBJ2-2; 9 bases are a match to TRBD1. The V gene end was trimmed by 7 bases and the J gene end by 7 bases; junction bases not matched to a gene: 13. There are 16 residues in the CDR3. Germline-derived CDR1 and CDR2 are LNHDA and SQIVND (reference sequence). The CDR3 reads CASNPLLDRGGGELFF. Here the CDR3 DNA reads TGTGCCAGTAACCCCCTACTGGACAGGGGAGGCGGGGAGCTGTTTTTT. Full variable domain (rest looked up from reference TRBV19 and TRBJ2-2): DGGITQSPKYLFRKEGQNVTLSCEQNLNHDAMYWYRQDPGQGLRLIYYSQIVNDFQKGDIAEGYSVSREKKESFPLTVTSAQKNPTAFYLCASNPLLDRGGGELFFGEGSRLTVL.

In this sample, this clonotype turned up many times. This chain uses TRBV7-2 with TRBJ2-7, with D perhaps TRBD1 (7 bases). The CDR3 covers 16 residues. V was shortened by 4 bases and J by 0 bases, with 16 bases between the two germline ends. Germline assignment: CDR1 SGHTA and CDR2 FQGNSA. CDR3: CASSSEGTESSYEQYV. CDR3 in DNA: TGTGCCAGCAGCTCGGAGGGGACAGAGAGCTCCTACGAGCAGTACGTC.

The chain is built from TRBV4-2 and TRBJ1-1; 8 positions agree with TRBD1. This CDR3 spans 16 amino acids. V dropped 3 bases and J dropped 7; count of bases not matched to a gene: 13. CDR1 and CDR2 from the germline V gene are LGHNA and YNFKEQ. Here the CDR3 reads CASSHPAGTGDHEAFF. As DNA, the CDR3 is TGTGCCAGCAGCCACCCAGCCGGGACAGGCGATCATGAAGCTTTCTTT.

This clonotype was recorded at least ten times. The V gene is TRBV7-2, the J gene TRBJ1-2; D not resolved. Trimming took 4 bases from V and 7 from J, leaving 13 bases between them. CDR1 and CDR2 from the germline V gene are SGHTA and FQGNSA. The CDR3 consists of 13 residues. CDR3 protein: CASSSRKGVGYTF. For the CDR3, the DNA is TGTGCCAGCAGCTCCCGGAAGGGTGTTGGCTACACCTTC.

This clonotype was observed at least ten times. The rearrangement joins TRBV7-9 to TRBJ2-1; D is unresolved. The length of the CDR3 is 15 residues. Germline V gene data show CDR1 as SEHNR and CDR2 as FQNEAQ (reference sequence). Trimming took off 1 base at V and 5 bases at J, with 12 bases between the two ends. CDR3: CASSLVFTINNEQFF. The CDR3, as DNA: TGTGCCAGCAGCTTAGTCTTTACGATTAACAATGAGCAGTTCTTC. The entire variable domain, with the rest obtained from reference TRBV7-9 and TRBJ2-1, is as follows: DTGVSQNPRHKITKRGQNVTFRCDPISEHNRLYWYRQTLGQGPEFLTYFQNEAQLEKSRLLSDRFSAERPKGSFSTLEIQRTEQGDSAMYLCASSLVFTINNEQFFGPGTRLTVL.

The chain carries TRBV4-2 and TRBJ1-1, with D tentatively TRBD1 (5 bases). The V end lost 1 base, the J end lost 5 bases, and 8 bases lay between the germline ends. The CDR3 extends over 13 amino acids. Germline CDR1 LGHNA, CDR2 YNFKEQ. CDR3 amino acids: CASSQAGRTEAFF. CDR3 nucleotide sequence: TGTGCCAGCAGCCAAGCAGGGAGGACTGAAGCTTTCTTT.